These 15 T cell receptor beta chains were all obtained from the same sample, sequenced in a study of blood T cell repertoires in COVID-19. Only in-frame clones appear in the TCRdb table, and some are missing; sequencing was by immunoSEQ multiplex PCR. The table has about 360,000 clones, about 87% seen once. Specimen: PBMCs or T cells enriched from blood (not recorded which). These receptor sequences come from a man aged 40-55 years in a cohort exposed to, infected with or recovered from COVID-19 (not recorded which).

The chain is built from TRBV16 and TRBJ2-3; TRBD2 matches 11 bases. This CDR3 is built from 18 residues. Germline lookup yields CDR1 KGHSY and CDR2 FQNENV. V was pared by 3 bases and J by 4 bases, with 12 bases of the junction left unmatched. CDR3 sequence: CASSHPRRLAGFSDTQYF. CDR3 nucleotides: TGTGCCAGCAGCCACCCTCGCAGACTAGCGGGATTTTCAGATACGCAGTATTTT.

This clone has only a few counts. The chain has TRBV3-1 (or the pseudogene TRBV3-2) and TRBJ2-1, with 11 bases identical to TRBD2. Germline CDR1 is LGHDT and CDR2 is YNNKEL (reference sequence). CDR3 length equals 16 residues. Losses at the gene ends were 3 bases for V and 7 bases for J; bases not matched to a gene: 8. The CDR3 protein is CASSHGASGRPNEQFF. In DNA form, the CDR3 reads TGTGCCAGCAGCCACGGAGCTAGCGGGAGGCCGAATGAGCAGTTCTTC.

V usage is TRBV27 and J usage is TRBJ2-7; perhaps TRBD2 as D (6 bases). CDR1 and CDR2 (germline): MNHEY, SMNVEV (reference sequence). V was clipped by 1 base and J by 3 bases, with 13 bases between them. This CDR3 has 15 residues. The CDR3 bases are TGTGCCAGCAGTTTATGGAGTAGTAGCGGCTACGAGCAGTACTTC. Protein: CASSLWSSSGYEQYF.

This clone was counted at least ten times. The CDR3 DNA reads TGTGCCAGCAGCAGCCGGGGGGACTGGGATGGGTCACCCCTCCACTTT. The encoded protein is CASSSRGDWDGSPLHF. V gene TRBV28 combines with J gene TRBJ1-6, with a tentative D call TRBD1 (5 bases). Germline-derived CDR1 and CDR2 are MDHEN and SYDVKM. V lost 6 bases, J lost 10 bases, and 22 bases lay in between. The CDR3 covers 16 residues.

The CDR3 here is CASSFGTSGIQETQYF. The CDR3 DNA is TGCGCCAGCAGCTTCGGGACTAGCGGGATCCAAGAGACCCAGTACTTC. The gene calls are TRBV5-1 and TRBJ2-5; 13 nucleotides align to TRBD2. The germline V gene encodes CDR1 SGHRS and CDR2 YFSETQ. The CDR3 is made up of 16 amino acids. The junction had 2 bases not matched to a gene; V was cut back by 2 bases and J by 1 base. The full variable domain, completed using reference TRBV5-1 and TRBJ2-5, is KAGVTQTPRYLIKTRGQQVTLSCSPISGHRSVSWYQQTPGQGLQFLFEYFSETQRNKGNFPGRFSGRQFSNSRSEMNVSTLELGDSALYLCASSFGTSGIQETQYFGPGTRLLVL.

The chain combines TRBV4-2 with TRBJ1-5; D not resolved. The germline CDR1 and CDR2 sequences are LGHNA and YNFKEQ. V shed 6 bases and J shed 1 base, with 13 bases lying between them. The CDR3 totals 15 residues. CDR3 sequence (DNA): TGTGCCAGCAGGTTGGAGGGCGGGAGCAATCAGCCCCAGCATTTT. Its translation is CASRLEGGSNQPQHF.

The chain joins TRBV5-1 to TRBJ2-3; 11 bases map to TRBD2. CDR3 length: 15 amino acids. CDR1 is SGHRS and CDR2 is YFSETQ in the germline V gene. V shed 4 bases and J 6 bases; nucleotides not matched to a gene: 7. CDR3 nucleotide sequence: TGCGCCAGCAGCCCGCTAGCGGGAGGAGACGATACGCAGTATTTT. Residues: CASSPLAGGDDTQYF.

This clone was seen only once. V and J are TRBV27 and TRBJ1-5; 7 bases are shared with TRBD1. J gave up 4 bases and V 8 bases, and 8 bases lay outside the gene matches. The CDR3 totals 14 residues. CDR1 and CDR2 from the germline V gene are MNHEY and SMNVEV (reference sequence). The CDR3 reads CASPPDRENQPQHF. The CDR3 DNA reads as TGTGCCAGCCCCCCCGACAGGGAAAATCAGCCCCAGCATTTT.

This clone was detected a few times. The chain has TRBV18 and TRBJ2-7; D perhaps matches TRBD2 (6 bases). V was trimmed by 6 bases and J by 0 bases, leaving 18 bases between them. The CDR3 runs 16 residues. Per the germline V gene, CDR1 is KGHSH and CDR2 is LQKENI. The CDR3 DNA reads TGTGCCAGCTCCACCCGAAGGGACTGGCCCTCCTACGAGCAGTACTTC. It is translated as CASSTRRDWPSYEQYF. The variable domain in full, completed from reference TRBV18 and TRBJ2-7, reads NAGVMQNPRHLVRRRGQEARLRCSPMKGHSHVYWYRQLPEEGLKFMVYLQKENIIDESGMPKERFSAEFPKEGPSILRIQQVVRGDSAAYFCASSTRRDWPSYEQYFGPGTRLTVT.

DNA for the CDR3: TGTGCCAGCAGCCGGGACAGGGGTTCACCCCTCCACTTT. It encodes CASSRDRGSPLHF. The chain is built from TRBV5-4 and TRBJ1-6; TRBD1 matches at 10 bases. The CDR3 extends over 13 amino acids. Per germline, CDR1 SGHNT and CDR2 YYREEE (reference sequence). V lost 4 bases and J lost 9; bases outside the gene matches: 1.

The chain recombines TRBV15 with TRBJ1-6; D is possibly TRBD1 (6 bases). Deletions cut 2 bases from V and 8 bases from J, with 13 bases between. This CDR3 spans 15 amino acids. Germline CDR1 is LNHNV and CDR2 is YYDKDF (reference sequence). CDR3 protein: CATSRTGSSHSPLHF. In DNA, the CDR3 is TGTGCCACCAGCAGAACAGGGAGTTCGCATTCACCCCTCCACTTT.

This clone was observed a handful of times. CDR3 in DNA: TGTGCCAGCAGCTTAACTGCTGGGCCGGTCGTAAACACCATATATTTT. This encodes CASSLTAGPVVNTIYF. The V call is TRBV3-1 (or the pseudogene TRBV3-2), the J call TRBJ1-3, with no clear D. V dropped 5 bases and J dropped 6 bases, with 20 bases sitting between them. This CDR3 has 16 residues. CDR1 is LGHDT, CDR2 YNNKEL, per germline (reference sequence).

The chain recombines TRBV15 with TRBJ2-1, with 15 bases fitting TRBD2. The CDR3 consists of 17 residues. CDR1 LNHNV and CDR2 YYDKDF come from the germline V gene (reference sequence). V trimming: 0 bases; J trimming: 8 bases; junction bases outside the gene matches: 5. CDR3: CATSRDRTSGRVYEQFF. CDR3 nucleotides: TGTGCCACCAGCAGAGACCGGACTAGCGGGAGGGTCTATGAGCAGTTCTTC.

This chain connects TRBV3-1 (or the pseudogene TRBV3-2) to TRBJ2-1; D is possibly TRBD2 (6 bases). V lost 5 bases and J 3 bases, leaving 17 bases between the germline ends. Germline CDR1 is LGHDT and CDR2 is YNNKEL (reference sequence). The CDR3 contains 16 residues. The CDR3 reads CASSALTGDDYNEQFF. The CDR3 nucleotides read TGTGCCAGCAGCGCTTTAACGGGAGACGACTACAATGAGCAGTTCTTC.

The chain recombines TRBV30 with TRBJ1-5; D is undetermined. CDR3 length equals 12 residues. The V and J ends lost 5 bases and 3 bases respectively, with 8 bases between them. Per the germline V gene, CDR1 is GTSNPN and CDR2 is SVGIG (reference sequence). The CDR3 is CAWGSYNQPQHF. The CDR3 DNA reads TGTGCCTGGGGATCGTACAATCAGCCCCAGCATTTT.